A selection of T cell receptor beta chains follows, all from one sample in a study of blood T cell repertoires in COVID-19. The data were produced by immunoSEQ multiplex PCR, yet TCRdb's version contains in-frame clones alone and is incomplete. The sample gives about 300,000 clones, about 83% of which show up once; 8% to 9.5% is in the top ten. Sequencing used peripheral blood. These TCRs come from a woman aged 50 to 65 who had recovered from COVID-19. CDR3s include the opening cysteine and the closing phenylalanine or tryptophan. A D gene is named only where the DNA matches it firmly. The size entry is marked missing in some rows and otherwise reads once, few, many or a size class.

>TRBJ2-7|12|TRBV7-2|.|.
TGTGCCAGCAACAAAATCCCCTACGAGCAGTACTTC
CASNKIPYEQYF
>TRBJ1-5|13|TRBV18|once|.
TGTGCCAGCTCACCGGGCCGCAATCAGCCCCAGCATTTT
CASSPGRNQPQHF
>TRBJ2-3|18|TRBV19|.|TRBD2
TGTGCCAGTAGTTCCTGGGGAGTGAGTAGCGGGAGAGCAGATACGCAGTATTTT
CASSSWGVSSGRADTQYF
>TRBJ1-1|15|TRBV27|.|TRBD1
TGTGCCAGCAGTTTATACGCCGACAGGGGGGCCGAAGCTTTCTTT
CASSLYADRGAEAFF
>TRBJ1-1|13|TRBV19|few|TRBD1
TGTGCCAGTAGTAGGGACAGGGGGACTGAAGCTTTCTTT
CASSRDRGTEAFF
>TRBJ2-1|18|TRBV7-6|.|TRBD2
TGTGCCAGCAGTTCGGGACTAGCGGGAAGTGCCTCCTACAATGAGCAGTTCTTC
CASSSGLAGSASYNEQFF
>TRBJ2-1|15|TRBV10-3|.|TRBD2
TGTGCCATCAGTGAGTTTACTAGCGGGAGAAATGAGCAGTTCTTC
CAISEFTSGRNEQFF
>TRBJ2-7|12|TRBV12-3/TRBV12-4|few|.
TGTGCCAGCAGTTTATCCGTTTACGAGCAGTACTTC
CASSLSVYEQYF
>TRBJ1-4|14|TRBV7-9|.|TRBD1
TGTGCCAGCGACCAGACAGGGGGAGGGAGAAAACTGTTTTTT
CASDQTGGGRKLFF
>TRBJ2-5|15|TRBV19|.|.
TGTGCCAGTACGCCCGACGGCGGGTACCAAGAGACCCAGTACTTC
CASTPDGGYQETQYF
>TRBJ2-7|15|TRBV6-6|.|.
TGTGCCAGCAGTTCCACTCACAGTCCAACCTACGAGCAGTACTTC
CASSSTHSPTYEQYF
>TRBJ2-5|13|TRBV27|once|TRBD1
TGTGCCAGCGCGAACAGGGGTGGAGAGACCCAGTACTTC
CASANRGGETQYF
>TRBJ2-6|15|TRBV21-1|.|.
TGTGCCAGCAGCGCGCGCAGGGTACTATCGGGCGTCCTGACTTTC
CASSARRVLSGVLTF
>TRBJ2-1|14|TRBV24-1|.|TRBD1
TGTGCCACCAGTGATCCAGGGTTACAGGGGGAGCAGTTCTTC
CATSDPGLQGEQFF
>TRBJ1-6|14|TRBV7-2|once|.
TGTGCCAGCAGCTTAGCAGGGGATAATTCACCCCTCCACTTT
CASSLAGDNSPLHF
>TRBJ1-2|15|TRBV2|.|.
TGTGCCAGCAGTGAGGGCCTCCTCCTTAACTATGGCTACACCTTC
CASSEGLLLNYGYTF
>TRBJ1-1|13|TRBV6-5|.|.
TGTGCCAGCACTCGGACAGCGAACACTGAAGCTTTCTTT
CASTRTANTEAFF
>TRBJ2-2|13|TRBV4-2|.|.
TGTGCCAGCAGCCGCGGGGACACCGGGGAGCTGTTTTTT
CASSRGDTGELFF
>TRBJ1-1|14|TRBV7-2|once|.
TGTGCCAGCAGCTTTAGTGGGGAGGGGATAACGGCTTTCTTT
CASSFSGEGITAFF
>TRBJ2-1|14|TRBV11-1|.|TRBD2
TGTGCCAGCAGCCCGACTAGCTTCTACAATGAGCAGTTCTTC
CASSPTSFYNEQFF
>TRBJ2-3|14|TRBV7-3|once|.
TGTGCCAGCAGCTCCCTTGAGAGGGCAGATGGGCAGTATTTT
CASSSLERADGQYF
>TRBJ1-1|14|TRBV2|.|TRBD1
TGTGCCAGCGGTCGACAGGGTATGAACACTGAAGCTTTCTTT
CASGRQGMNTEAFF
>TRBJ2-7|8|TRBV4-3|.|.
TGCGCCAGCAGCCAAGTCAGATTC
CASSQVRF
>TRBJ2-1|15|TRBV6-5|.|.
TGTGCCAGCAGTTCTCCGGGACTCCCCGGAATTGAGCAGTTCTTC
CASSSPGLPGIEQFF
>TRBJ1-5|12|TRBV29-1|.|.
TGCAGCGTGGCTGGCAGCAATCAGCCCCAGCATTTT
CSVAGSNQPQHF
>TRBJ2-4|16|TRBV19|.|TRBD1
TGTGCCAGTAGTAGGAAGACAGGGGAAACCAAAAACATTCAGTACTTC
CASSRKTGETKNIQYF
>TRBJ2-7|15|TRBV27|.|.
TGTGCCAGCAGTTTATCGACAGTTTCTTCCTACGAGCAGTACTTC
CASSLSTVSSYEQYF
>TRBJ2-5|13|TRBV7-8|.|.
TGTGCCAGCAGCCGACAGGTCCAAGAGACCCAGTACTTC
CASSRQVQETQYF
>TRBJ2-2|15|TRBV24-1|.|TRBD2
TGTGCCACCAGCCGGGGGGGTGCGAACACCGGGGAGCTGTTTTTT
CATSRGGANTGELFF
>TRBJ2-2|15|TRBV5-4|.|TRBD2
TGTGCCAGCAGTTTGAGGACTAGCGGCACCGGGGAGCTGTTTTTT
CASSLRTSGTGELFF
>TRBJ1-2|10|TRBV20-1|few|.
TGCAGTGCTAGAGATAATGGCTACACCTTC
CSARDNGYTF
>TRBJ2-1|14|TRBV28|.|TRBD2
TGTGCCAGCAGCCTTAGCGGGGCCTACAATGAGCAGTTCTTC
CASSLSGAYNEQFF
>TRBJ1-3|15|TRBV30|.|.
TGTGCCTGGAGTACTGCCGGACAGACTGGAAACACCATATATTTT
CAWSTAGQTGNTIYF
>TRBJ2-2|13|TRBV19|.|TRBD1
TGTGCCAGTAAGGGACAGGGGCACGGGGAGCTGTTTTTT
CASKGQGHGELFF
>TRBJ1-2|15|TRBV5-8|.|TRBD1
TGTGCCAGCAGCGCGGGACAGGTCCCTAACTATGGCTACACCTTC
CASSAGQVPNYGYTF
>TRBJ1-1|12|TRBV18|once|.
TGTGCCAGCTCCAGGGGGAACACTGAAGCTTTCTTT
CASSRGNTEAFF
>TRBJ1-1|13|TRBV11-2|.|.
TGTGCCAGCAGCTCCCAAAGGGAGACTGAAGCTTTCTTT
CASSSQRETEAFF
>TRBJ1-4|13|TRBV30|many|TRBD1
TGTGCCTGGAGTGTGGACAGGGCTGAAAAACTGTTTTTT
CAWSVDRAEKLFF
>TRBJ1-5|14|TRBV7-2|.|.
TGTGCCAGCACGGCCCGGAGGGCTAATCAGCCCCAGCATTTT
CASTARRANQPQHF
>TRBJ1-5|15|TRBV28|.|.
TGTGCCAGCAGGGCGGAAGAGCAGCGTAATCAGCCCCAGCATTTT
CASRAEEQRNQPQHF
>TRBJ2-7|12|TRBV6-2/TRBV6-3|.|.
TGTGCCAGCAGTTCCCCTTTGTACGAGCAGTACTTC
CASSSPLYEQYF
>TRBJ1-2|14|TRBV5-1|.|.
TGCGCCAGCAGCCCCCTCCAGGGCTCCTATGGCTACACCTTC
CASSPLQGSYGYTF
>TRBJ2-1|15|TRBV6-4|.|.
TGTGCCAGCAGTGAGGGTCAGGGTTCCTACAATGAGCAGTTCTTC
CASSEGQGSYNEQFF
>TRBJ1-2|15|TRBV28|once|TRBD1
TGTGCCAGCAGTCCCGGGACAGGGGGAATCTATGGCTACACCTTC
CASSPGTGGIYGYTF
>TRBJ1-1|13|TRBV6-5|.|TRBD1
TGTGCCAGCTACTTACAGGGGGCCACTGAAGCTTTCTTT
CASYLQGATEAFF
>TRBJ2-3|14|TRBV5-4|.|.
TGTGCCAGCAGCCCTCGGACAGACACAGATACGCAGTATTTT
CASSPRTDTDTQYF
>TRBJ1-1|12|TRBV27|few|.
TGTGCCAGCAGCTCAGTGAACACTGAAGCTTTCTTT
CASSSVNTEAFF
>TRBJ2-1|13|TRBV7-3|.|.
TGTGCCAGCAGCCTTGGACTGGCTAATGAGCAGTTCTTC
CASSLGLANEQFF
>TRBJ2-1|15|TRBV27|once|TRBD1
TGTGCCAGCAGTTTATTGGGACAGGGGCACAATGAGCAGTTCTTC
CASSLLGQGHNEQFF
>TRBJ2-7|15|TRBV7-9|.|TRBD1
TGTGCCAGCAGAGCCACAGGGGGTTTTCCCTACGAGCAGTACTTC
CASRATGGFPYEQYF
>TRBJ1-6|14|TRBV19|.|.
TGTGCCAGTAGCGGACAGTCTACATCGTCACCCCTCCACTTT
CASSGQSTSSPLHF
>TRBJ2-7|15|TRBV11-2|.|.
TGTGCCAGCAGCCCACGGACACCCAACCCCTACGAGCAGTACTTC
CASSPRTPNPYEQYF
>TRBJ2-3|14|TRBV9|.|.
TGTGCCAGCAGCGTTTGGCGGGGCACAGATACGCAGTATTTT
CASSVWRGTDTQYF
>TRBJ2-1|15|TRBV11-2|.|TRBD1
TGTGCCAGCAGCCGGGGACAGGGGGCAGGTAATGAGCAGTTCTTC
CASSRGQGAGNEQFF
>TRBJ2-5|13|TRBV5-4|.|.
TGTGCCAGCAGCCAAGACAGAGAAGAGACCCAGTACTTC
CASSQDREETQYF